This T cell receptor (beta chain) emerged from a study of blood T cell repertoires in COVID-19. Study-wide context: Samples came from the United States, Italy and Spain, spanning acute and convalescent COVID-19.

The data were produced by immunoSEQ multiplex PCR, yet TCRdb's version contains in-frame clones alone and is incomplete. The table lists around 290,000 clones, approximately 86% of them singletons, with about 2.6% in the top ten. Those who participated ranged in age from roughly 18 to 90 years and resided in roughly 26 US areas. Deletions cut 4 bases from V and 7 bases from J, with 14 bases between. Germline assignment: CDR1 SGHNT and CDR2 YENEEA. The CDR3 covers 13 residues. What was sequenced was PBMCs or T cells enriched from blood (not recorded which). This TCR derives from a woman aged 18-30 years who had recovered from COVID-19. This rearrangement joins TRBV11-3 to TRBJ2-7; perhaps TRBD1 as D (6 bases). The CDR3 here is CASSSAGEREQYF. CDR3 nucleotide sequence: TGTGCCAGCAGCTCAGCAGGGGAGCGAGAGCAGTACTTC.